This T cell receptor (beta chain) was identified in a study of T cells after yellow fever vaccination (dated by TCRdb to the late 2010s). For the wider study: The SMART-Seq v4 Ultra Low Input RNA kit was used to prepare libraries from fractions with low cell numbers. To track T-cell clones before and after primary and booster YFV17D yellow fever vaccination, bulk TCR alpha and beta repertoires were sequenced longitudinally. Two healthy male donors made up the cohort, one aged 18 to 29 years and the other aged 30 to 40 years. Blood was drawn at multiple timepoints before and after primary and secondary immunization, with bulk PBMC replicates and cell subsets isolated.

The sample's treatment or condition, from its label and the paper: live attenuated yellow fever vaccine strain. A standard Ficoll-Paque protocol was used to isolate PBMCs from peripheral blood. Dynabeads CD4 and CD8 positive selection kits were used to isolate the CD4 and CD8 T-cell fractions. RNA was extracted with TriZol from bulk PBMCs, CD4 and CD8 fractions, and dextramer-positive and dextramer-negative fractions. In its sample, this clonotype was seen a few times. Its antigen remains unidentified. No much larger clone is present one base from it, and per-base qualities are unavailable. CDR1 and CDR2 were assigned from the germline V gene as MNHEY and SVGEGT. V is clipped by 0 bases and J by 1 base, and the sequence between their germline boundaries is 10 bases long. CDR3 length: 15 amino acids, cysteine to phenylalanine. Only the CDR3 DNA stays, 45 bases, in frame from base 1. TCR cDNA was synthesized by 5'RACE template switching, through which a universal primer site and unique molecular identifiers were introduced. Priming for cDNA synthesis came from both the TCR alpha and TCR beta constant segments. Two PCR steps were used to amplify libraries, with sample barcodes and sequencing adapters being added in the second step. Sequencing of libraries was done on Illumina HiSeq 2500 (2x100 bp) or NovaSeq (2x150 bp). From the authors' description of their analysis: MIGEC handled demultiplexing of reads and collapsing into UMI consensus sequences, while MiXCR performed V(D)J alignment. Using edgeR on replicate PBMC samples, clonotypes were called vaccine-responding if FDR was below 0.01 and the log2 fold change was above 5 up to day 15. Bulk clonotypes were assigned CD4 or CD8 identity according to which sequenced CD4 or CD8 repertoire held them at higher abundance. In-frame beta chains were kept once TCRdb had trimmed the public reads at Q25 with fastp and called clones with MiXCR. Records with the same CDR3 protein are collapsed into one entry carrying the most frequent genes and DNA. The V and J calls, along with clone size, are taken from TCRdb and not from the paper's own processing. The sample includes tens of thousands of distinct CDR3 sequences, with approximately 7.5% observed a single time. The ten largest clones represent about two fifths of the sample.

Study-wide conclusions, independent of this receptor: A small share of clonotypes was detected in both CD4 and CD8 compartments, with the overlap likely arising from convergent recombination. After the booster, most clones that had expanded after primary vaccination were detected again (almost 97% of CD4 and 70% to 90% of CD8), suggesting broad maintenance of memory. The study included only a couple of donors, which limits how far the findings can be generalized. Compared with the primary T-cell response, the secondary T-cell response was faster but weaker, reaching its peak on day 5 rather than on day 15. FACS-sorted repertoires could contain abundant contaminating clonotypes from the bulk population, so computational filtering was required.

This TCR derives from a young man who received the YFV17D yellow fever vaccine. The chain uses TRBV6-2 or TRBV6-3 and TRBJ2-7; TRBD2 is a possible D gene, resting on 6 matching bases. Sequencing used CD8+ T cells sorted from PBMCs, obtained on the day of the yellow fever booster vaccination. Here the CDR3 is given as CASSYSGGESYEQYF. The DNA reads TGTGCCAGCAGTTACTCCGGGGGAGAGTCCTACGAGCAGTACTTC.